This T cell receptor beta chain emerged from a study of shared clonotypes between healthy human individuals. Looking at the study overall: The donors, a couple of women and a few men, were aged 18 to 49.

The V and J ends lost 4 bases and 2 bases, in that order; junction bases with no gene match: 8. There are 15 residues in the CDR3. The germline gives CDR1 MDHEN, CDR2 SYDVKM. Only in-frame clones appear in the TCRdb table, and some are missing; sequencing was by immunoSEQ multiplex PCR. Here the sample spans approximately 470,000 clones, approximately 84% being singletons. The sequence was collected from a woman aged 40 to 50 in good health. Some clones in this sample may be carry-over from other donors' samples. The rearrangement uses TRBV28 and TRBJ2-7; 7 positions match TRBD1. Sequenced material: PBMCs. CDR3 region: CASSSPSGQTYEQYF. The DNA for the CDR3 is TGTGCCAGCAGTTCCCCTTCGGGACAGACCTACGAGCAGTACTTC. Based on the CDR3 plus reference TRBV28 and TRBJ2-7, the full variable domain is DVKVTQSSRYLVKRTGEKVFLECVQDMDHENMFWYRQDPGLGLRLIYFSYDVKMKEKGDIPEGYSVSREKKERFSLILESASTNQTSMYLCASSSPSGQTYEQYFGPGTRLTVT.